This T cell receptor (beta chain) comes out of a study of OX40 agonist ivuxolimab in advanced cancers. Overall study: Treatment of patients was with ivuxolimab, an agonistic anti-OX40 (CD134) antibody. Three partial responders included one hepatocellular carcinoma patient and two cutaneous melanoma patients.

The CDR3 loop spans 16 amino acids. Germline CDR1 is LNHDA and CDR2 is SQIVND (reference sequence). With 7 bases clipped from V and 4 bases from J, the junction kept 13 bases outside the gene matches. This clone was seen a few times. Its antigen is as yet unknown. The study, taken as a whole, reports: The antigen specificity of the peripheral T cells (those that were expanded) was not determined. At doses 0.1 to 3.0 mg/kg, CD4+ and CD8+ clones expanded.

Repertoires were generated with immunoSEQ multiplex PCR, while TCRdb's copy carries only in-frame clones and drops some. Seen here are 150,000 to 190,000 clones, approximately 94% observed once, and the top ten hold 0.31%. The receptor comes from an adult with an advanced solid tumor such as melanoma, head and neck, liver or kidney cancer. The chain carries TRBV19 and TRBJ1-5; 7 nucleotides agree with TRBD1. Sequencing was performed on CD4+ or CD8+ T cells sorted from blood, taken in a trial of the OX40 agonist ivuxolimab. The CDR3 loop is CASIPSTAGGNQPQHF. The CDR3 DNA sequence: TGTGCCAGTATCCCATCCACGGCAGGGGGAAATCAGCCCCAGCATTTT.